This TCR beta chain was recorded in a study of T-cell reconstitution after alpha-beta-depleted transplantation in children. Broader study findings: Surviving recipient cells, namely T cells and thymic progenitors, were the source of high day-60 TCRbeta diversity in some patients. Two months or so post-transplant, alpha-beta T cells reportedly derived from several hundred expanded graft clones. Diversity and T-cell counts at one year after transplant derived mostly from new T cells.

Comment on this clonotype: Its antigen is undetermined.

A TCRbeta library incorporating unique molecular identifiers was prepared. MiXCR, run by TCRdb on the PCR reads, gives a single entry per CDR3 protein. The sample has around 490,000 distinct CDR3 sequences, 11% seen once; the top ten hold 12% to 15%. The V gene end was trimmed by 4 bases and the J gene end by 3 bases; junction bases not matched to a gene: 11. CDR1 SGDLS and CDR2 YYNGEE come from the germline V gene. This CDR3 contains 17 residues. The sequencing used PBMCs, mostly from graft donor cells, collected 180 days after TCRalphabeta/CD19-depleted stem cell transplant. This clonotype was obtained from a female patient aged 2-10 years who had a stem cell transplant for aplastic anemia, so the T cells may come from the graft donor. V is TRBV9 and J is TRBJ2-4, with 9 bases identical to TRBD1. The CDR3: CASSPSGGQGFKNIQYF. In DNA, the CDR3 is TGTGCCAGCAGCCCAAGTGGGGGACAGGGTTTCAAAAACATTCAGTACTTC.